This TCR beta chain is drawn from a study of blood T cell repertoires in COVID-19. The wider study: The cDNA or gDNA used as material had been derived from T cells, B-cell-depleted T cells, or PBMCs.

With 4 bases clipped from V and 5 bases from J, the junction kept 8 bases outside the gene matches. Germline V lookup: CDR1 GTSNPN, CDR2 SVGIG (reference sequence). The CDR3 loop spans 15 amino acids. Original methodology: Reference gene primer amplification gave estimated nucleated cell counts. Only in-frame clones appear in the TCRdb table, and some are missing; sequencing was by immunoSEQ multiplex PCR. That table gives V, J and clone size, and the DNA gave D and trimming. The repertoire includes some 55,000 clones, over 75% of them detected once, and around 6.1% sits in the top ten. The receptor was derived from a man in his 60s with acute or convalescent COVID-19. V and J are TRBV30 and TRBJ2-5, with 12 bases identical to TRBD1. Input material: peripheral blood. CDR3 sequence: CAWKPGTGGRETQYF. The DNA of the CDR3 is TGTGCCTGGAAGCCAGGGACAGGGGGCAGGGAGACCCAGTACTTC.